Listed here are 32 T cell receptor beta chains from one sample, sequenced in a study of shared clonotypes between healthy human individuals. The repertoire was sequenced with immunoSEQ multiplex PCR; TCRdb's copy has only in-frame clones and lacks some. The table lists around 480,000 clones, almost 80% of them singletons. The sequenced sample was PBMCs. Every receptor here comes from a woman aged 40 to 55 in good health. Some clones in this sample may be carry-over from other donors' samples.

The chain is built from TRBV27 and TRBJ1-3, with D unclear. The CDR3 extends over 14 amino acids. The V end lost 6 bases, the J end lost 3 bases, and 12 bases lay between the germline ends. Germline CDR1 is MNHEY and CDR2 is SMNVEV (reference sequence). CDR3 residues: CASRAYGFGNTIYF. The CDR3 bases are TGTGCCAGCAGGGCGTACGGGTTTGGAAACACCATATATTTT.

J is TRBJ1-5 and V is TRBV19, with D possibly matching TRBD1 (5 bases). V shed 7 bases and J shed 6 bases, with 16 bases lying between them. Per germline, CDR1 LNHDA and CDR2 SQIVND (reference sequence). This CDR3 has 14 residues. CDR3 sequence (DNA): TGTGCCAGTAAACTCGGGGCGAACACTCAGCCCCAGCATTTT. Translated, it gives CASKLGANTQPQHF.

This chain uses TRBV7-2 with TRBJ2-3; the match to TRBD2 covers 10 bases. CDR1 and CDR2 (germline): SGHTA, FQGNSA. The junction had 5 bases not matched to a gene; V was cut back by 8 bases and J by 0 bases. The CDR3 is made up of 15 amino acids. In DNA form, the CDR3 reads TGTGCCAGCGGCCGGGGACTAGCGAGCACAGATACGCAGTATTTT. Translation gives CASGRGLASTDTQYF.

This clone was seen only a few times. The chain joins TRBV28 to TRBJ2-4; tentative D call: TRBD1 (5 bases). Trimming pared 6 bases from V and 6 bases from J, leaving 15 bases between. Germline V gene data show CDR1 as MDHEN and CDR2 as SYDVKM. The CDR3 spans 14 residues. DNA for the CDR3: TGTGCCAGCAGCCCTCCGACAGATACAAACATTCAGTACTTC. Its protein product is CASSPPTDTNIQYF.

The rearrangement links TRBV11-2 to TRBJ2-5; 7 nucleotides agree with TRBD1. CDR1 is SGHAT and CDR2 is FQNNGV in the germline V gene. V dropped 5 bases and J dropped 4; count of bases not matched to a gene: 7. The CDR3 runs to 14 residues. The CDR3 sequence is CASSVPGGSETQYF. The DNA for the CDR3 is TGTGCCAGCAGCGTACCAGGGGGTTCAGAGACCCAGTACTTC.

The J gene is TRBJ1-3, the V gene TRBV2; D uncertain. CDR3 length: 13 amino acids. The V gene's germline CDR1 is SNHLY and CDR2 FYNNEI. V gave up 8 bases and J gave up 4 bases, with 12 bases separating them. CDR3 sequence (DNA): TGTGCCAGCTCCGAAGAACAGGGAAACACCATATATTTT. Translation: CASSEEQGNTIYF.

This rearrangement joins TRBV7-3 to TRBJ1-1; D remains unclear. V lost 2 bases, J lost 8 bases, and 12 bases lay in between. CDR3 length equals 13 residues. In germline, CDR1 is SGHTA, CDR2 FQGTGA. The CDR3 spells CASSLRPRAEAFF. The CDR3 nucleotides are TGTGCCAGCAGCTTACGACCCCGGGCCGAAGCTTTCTTT.

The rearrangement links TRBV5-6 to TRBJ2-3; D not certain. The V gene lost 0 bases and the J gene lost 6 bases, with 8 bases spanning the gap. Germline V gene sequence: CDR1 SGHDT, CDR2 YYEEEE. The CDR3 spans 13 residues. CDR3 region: CASSLDSPDTQYF. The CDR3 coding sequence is TGTGCCAGCAGCTTGGACAGTCCGGATACGCAGTATTTT.

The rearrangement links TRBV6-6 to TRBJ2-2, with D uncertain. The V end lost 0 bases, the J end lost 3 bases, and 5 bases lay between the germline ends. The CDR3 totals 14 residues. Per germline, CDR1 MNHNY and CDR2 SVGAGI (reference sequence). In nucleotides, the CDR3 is TGTGCCAGCAGTTACTCATCCGACACCGGGGAGCTGTTTTTT. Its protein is CASSYSSDTGELFF.

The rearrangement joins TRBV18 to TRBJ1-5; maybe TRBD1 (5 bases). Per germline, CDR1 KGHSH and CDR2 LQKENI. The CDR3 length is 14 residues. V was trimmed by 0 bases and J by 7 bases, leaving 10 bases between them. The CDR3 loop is CASSPPGRGQPQHF. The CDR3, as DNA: TGTGCCAGCTCACCACCGGGGCGAGGGCAGCCCCAGCATTTT. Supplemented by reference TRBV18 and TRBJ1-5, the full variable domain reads NAGVMQNPRHLVRRRGQEARLRCSPMKGHSHVYWYRQLPEEGLKFMVYLQKENIIDESGMPKERFSAEFPKEGPSILRIQQVVRGDSAAYFCASSPPGRGQPQHFGDGTRLSIL.

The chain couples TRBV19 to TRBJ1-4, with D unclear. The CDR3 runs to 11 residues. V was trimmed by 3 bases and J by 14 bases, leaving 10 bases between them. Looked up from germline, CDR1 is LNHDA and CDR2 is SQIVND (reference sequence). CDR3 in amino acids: CASSIGLRLFF. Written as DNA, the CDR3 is TGTGCCAGTAGTATCGGGTTAAGGCTGTTTTTT.

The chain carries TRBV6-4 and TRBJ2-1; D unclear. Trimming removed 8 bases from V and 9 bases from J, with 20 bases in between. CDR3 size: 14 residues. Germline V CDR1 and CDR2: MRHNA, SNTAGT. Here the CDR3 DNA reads TGTGCCAGCCTCCCTCTAGGAGAAACAATTGAGCAGTTCTTC. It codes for CASLPLGETIEQFF.

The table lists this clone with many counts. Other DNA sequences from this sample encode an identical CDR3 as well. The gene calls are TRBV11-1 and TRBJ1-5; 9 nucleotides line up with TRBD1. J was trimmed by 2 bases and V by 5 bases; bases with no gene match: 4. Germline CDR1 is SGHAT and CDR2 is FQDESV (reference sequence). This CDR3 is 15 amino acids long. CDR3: CASSLGQGGNQPQHF. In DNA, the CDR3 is TGTGCCAGCAGCCTGGGACAGGGCGGCAATCAGCCCCAGCATTTT.

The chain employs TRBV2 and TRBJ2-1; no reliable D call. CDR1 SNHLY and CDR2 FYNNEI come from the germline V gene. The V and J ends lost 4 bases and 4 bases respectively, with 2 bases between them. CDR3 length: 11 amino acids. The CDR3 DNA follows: TGTGCCAGCAGTGGGTACAATGAGCAGTTCTTC. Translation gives CASSGYNEQFF.

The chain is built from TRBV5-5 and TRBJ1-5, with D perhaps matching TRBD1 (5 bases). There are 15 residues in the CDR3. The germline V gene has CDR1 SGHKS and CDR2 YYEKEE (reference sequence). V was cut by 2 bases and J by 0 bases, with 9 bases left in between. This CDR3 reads CASSFGGYSNQPQHF. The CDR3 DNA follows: TGTGCCAGCAGCTTTGGGGGGTATAGCAATCAGCCCCAGCATTTT.

The CDR3 nucleotides are TGTGCCAGCAGTTACGGACAGGAAGCTTTCTTT. This encodes CASSYGQEAFF. The V and J genes are TRBV6-1 and TRBJ1-1; D may be TRBD1 (6 bases). Deletions cut 5 bases from V and 8 bases from J, with 9 bases between. CDR1 and CDR2 (germline): MNHNS, SASEGT. This CDR3 is built from 11 residues.

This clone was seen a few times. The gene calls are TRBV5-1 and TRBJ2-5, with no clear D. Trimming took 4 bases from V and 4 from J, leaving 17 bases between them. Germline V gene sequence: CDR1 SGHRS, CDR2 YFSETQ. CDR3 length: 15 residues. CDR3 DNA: TGCGCCAGCAGCGCAACGGACGGTGTGGGAGAGACCCAGTACTTC. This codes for CASSATDGVGETQYF.

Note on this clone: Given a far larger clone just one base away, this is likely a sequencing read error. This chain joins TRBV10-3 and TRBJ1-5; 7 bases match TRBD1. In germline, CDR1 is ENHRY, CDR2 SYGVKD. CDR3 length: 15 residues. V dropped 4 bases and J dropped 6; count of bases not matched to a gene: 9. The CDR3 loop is CAISGQTGHSQPQHF. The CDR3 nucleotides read TGTGCCATCAGTGGGCAGACAGGGCATAGTCAGCCCCAGCATTTT.

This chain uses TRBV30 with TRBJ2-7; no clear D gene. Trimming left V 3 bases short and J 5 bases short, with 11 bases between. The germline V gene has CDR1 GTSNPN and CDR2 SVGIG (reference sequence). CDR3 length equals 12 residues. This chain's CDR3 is CAWSRDLNEQYF. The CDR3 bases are TGTGCCTGGAGCCGCGACCTTAACGAGCAGTACTTC.

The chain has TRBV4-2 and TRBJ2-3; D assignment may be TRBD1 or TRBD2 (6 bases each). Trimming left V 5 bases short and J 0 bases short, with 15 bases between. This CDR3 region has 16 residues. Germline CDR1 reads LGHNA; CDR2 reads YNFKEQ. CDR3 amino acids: CASSRSTGTSTDTQYF. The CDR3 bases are TGTGCCAGCAGCAGATCAACAGGGACTAGCACAGATACGCAGTATTTT.

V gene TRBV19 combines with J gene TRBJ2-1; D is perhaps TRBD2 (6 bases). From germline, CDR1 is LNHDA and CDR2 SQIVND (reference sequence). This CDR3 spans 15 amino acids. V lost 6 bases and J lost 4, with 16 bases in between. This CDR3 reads CASSPTSSLYNEQFF. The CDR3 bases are TGTGCCAGTAGCCCGACTAGTTCACTATACAATGAGCAGTTCTTC.

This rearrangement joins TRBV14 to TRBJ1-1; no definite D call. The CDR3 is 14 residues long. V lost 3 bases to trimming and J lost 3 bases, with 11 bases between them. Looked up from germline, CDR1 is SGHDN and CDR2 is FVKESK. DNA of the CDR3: TGTGCCAGCAGCCAGAATAACTGGGACACTGAAGCTTTCTTT. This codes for CASSQNNWDTEAFF.

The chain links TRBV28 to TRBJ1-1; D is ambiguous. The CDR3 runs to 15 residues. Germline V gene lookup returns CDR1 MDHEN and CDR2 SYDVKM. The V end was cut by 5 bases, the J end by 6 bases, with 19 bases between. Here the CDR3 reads CASSPPGPDGPEAFF. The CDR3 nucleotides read TGTGCCAGCAGTCCACCCGGACCAGATGGCCCTGAAGCTTTCTTT.

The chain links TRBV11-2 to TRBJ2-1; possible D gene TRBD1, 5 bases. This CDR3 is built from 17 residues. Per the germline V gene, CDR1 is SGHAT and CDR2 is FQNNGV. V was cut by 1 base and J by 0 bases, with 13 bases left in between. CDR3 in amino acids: CASSLVRTKLSYNEQFF. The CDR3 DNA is TGTGCCAGCAGCTTAGTTAGGACAAAACTCTCCTACAATGAGCAGTTCTTC.

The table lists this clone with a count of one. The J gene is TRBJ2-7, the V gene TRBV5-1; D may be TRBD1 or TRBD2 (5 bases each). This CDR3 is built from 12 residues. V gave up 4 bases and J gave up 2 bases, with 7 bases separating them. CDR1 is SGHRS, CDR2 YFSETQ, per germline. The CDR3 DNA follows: TGCGCCAGCAGCGGGGGAGCCTACGAGCAGTACTTC. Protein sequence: CASSGGAYEQYF. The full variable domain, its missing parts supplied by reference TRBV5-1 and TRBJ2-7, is KAGVTQTPRYLIKTRGQQVTLSCSPISGHRSVSWYQQTPGQGLQFLFEYFSETQRNKGNFPGRFSGRQFSNSRSEMNVSTLELGDSALYLCASSGGAYEQYFGPGTRLTVT.

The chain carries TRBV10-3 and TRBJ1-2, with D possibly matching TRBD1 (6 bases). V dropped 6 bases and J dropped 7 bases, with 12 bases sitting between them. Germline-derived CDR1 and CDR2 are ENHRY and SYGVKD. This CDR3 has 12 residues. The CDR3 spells CAIRKDSGGYTF. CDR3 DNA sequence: TGTGCCATCAGAAAGGACAGTGGTGGCTACACCTTC.

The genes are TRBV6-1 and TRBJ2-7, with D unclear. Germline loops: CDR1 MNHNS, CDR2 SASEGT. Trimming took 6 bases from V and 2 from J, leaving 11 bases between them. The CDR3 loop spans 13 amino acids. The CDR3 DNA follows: TGTGCCAGCAGGCACGCGTTAACCTACGAGCAGTACTTC. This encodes CASRHALTYEQYF.

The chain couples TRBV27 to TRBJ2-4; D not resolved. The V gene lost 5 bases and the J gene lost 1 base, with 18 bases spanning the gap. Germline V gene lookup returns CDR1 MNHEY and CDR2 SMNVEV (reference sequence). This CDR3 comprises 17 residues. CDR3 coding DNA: TGTGCCAGCAGTCAATCCCGGTATATCGAGGCCAAAAACATTCAGTACTTC. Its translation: CASSQSRYIEAKNIQYF.

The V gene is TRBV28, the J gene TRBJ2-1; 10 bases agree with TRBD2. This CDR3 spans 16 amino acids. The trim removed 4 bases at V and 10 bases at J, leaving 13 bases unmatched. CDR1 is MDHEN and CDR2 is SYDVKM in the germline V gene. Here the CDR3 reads CASSSPAGGPFLEQFF. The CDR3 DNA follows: TGTGCCAGCAGTTCTCCAGCGGGAGGGCCATTTTTAGAGCAGTTCTTC.

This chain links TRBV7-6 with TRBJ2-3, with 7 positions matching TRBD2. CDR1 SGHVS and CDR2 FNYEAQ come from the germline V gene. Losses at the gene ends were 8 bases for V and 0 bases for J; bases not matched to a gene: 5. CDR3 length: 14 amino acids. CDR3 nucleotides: TGTGCCAGCGTCCCCGGGGGGAGCACAGATACGCAGTATTTT. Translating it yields CASVPGGSTDTQYF.

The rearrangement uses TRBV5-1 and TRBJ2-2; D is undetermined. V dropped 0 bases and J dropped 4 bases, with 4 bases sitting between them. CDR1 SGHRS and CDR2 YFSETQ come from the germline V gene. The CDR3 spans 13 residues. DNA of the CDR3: TGCGCCAGCAGCTTGGATGCCACCGGGGAGCTGTTTTTT. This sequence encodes CASSLDATGELFF.

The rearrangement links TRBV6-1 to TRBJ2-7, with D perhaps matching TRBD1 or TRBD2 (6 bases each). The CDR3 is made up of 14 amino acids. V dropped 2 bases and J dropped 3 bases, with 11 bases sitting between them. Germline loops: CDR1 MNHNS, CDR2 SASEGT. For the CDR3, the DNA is TGTGCCAGCAGTGAATCGGGGGCCCTCTACGAGCAGTACTTC. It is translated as CASSESGALYEQYF.